These 32 T cell receptor beta chains share one sample of origin, sequenced in a study of T cells in Graves' hyperthyroidism and ophthalmopathy. Amplified TCR beta CDR3 regions came from RNA transcripts. The TCR CDR3 was amplified in a first-round RT-PCR using the HTBI primer set. TCRdb reprocessed the multiplex PCR reads with MiXCR, giving one entry per CDR3 protein. The repertoire includes around 340,000 distinct CDR3 sequences, about 18% of them detected once, and approximately 35% sits in the top ten. The specimen was blood. These receptors all come from a woman in her twenties or thirties with Graves' hyperthyroidism that later progressed to Graves' ophthalmopathy.

In this sample, this clonotype turned up many times. This chain connects TRBV15 to TRBJ2-6; TRBD1 is a possible D gene (6 bases). Trimming stripped 1 base from V and 0 bases from J, with 13 bases between. Germline CDR1 and CDR2: LNHNV and YYDKDF (reference sequence). This CDR3 has 18 residues. DNA of the CDR3: TGTGCCACCAGCAGAGCTGGACAGTTCCTCTCTGGGGCCAACGTCCTGACTTTC. It encodes CATSRAGQFLSGANVLTF.

A few counts support this clonotype. The genes are TRBV5-4 and TRBJ2-6; 8 nucleotides align to TRBD1. This CDR3 spans 15 amino acids. V was clipped by 3 bases and J by 7 bases; unmatched bases: 6. Per the germline V gene, CDR1 is SGHNT and CDR2 is YYREEE (reference sequence). This CDR3 reads CASSYGQGSANVLTF. CDR3 nucleotide sequence: TGTGCCAGCAGCTATGGACAGGGTAGTGCCAACGTCCTGACTTTC.

There are many counts of this clonotype. The chain is built from TRBV19 and TRBJ1-1, with 7 bases identical to TRBD1. This CDR3 is built from 17 residues. V shed 2 bases, J shed 0 bases, and the junction held 9 bases outside the gene matches. From germline, CDR1 is LNHDA and CDR2 SQIVND (reference sequence). The CDR3 protein is CASSILKRQGMNTEAFF. In DNA, the CDR3 is TGTGCCAGTAGTATACTCAAGAGACAGGGCATGAACACTGAAGCTTTCTTT. The whole variable domain, remainder taken from reference TRBV19 and TRBJ1-1, is DGGITQSPKYLFRKEGQNVTLSCEQNLNHDAMYWYRQDPGQGLRLIYYSQIVNDFQKGDIAEGYSVSREKKESFPLTVTSAQKNPTAFYLCASSILKRQGMNTEAFFGQGTRLTVV.

This clonotype was seen many times. The chain recombines TRBV2 with TRBJ2-3; no reliable D call. The CDR3 is 12 residues long. The ends were cut back, 6 bases at V and 6 bases at J, with 10 bases in the middle. Germline lookup yields CDR1 SNHLY and CDR2 FYNNEI. The CDR3 here is CASRGSPDTQYF. The CDR3 DNA is TGTGCCAGCAGGGGAAGTCCGGATACGCAGTATTTT.

This clonotype was detected ten times or more. The chain joins TRBV11-2 to TRBJ2-7; 7 nucleotides agree with TRBD1. The CDR3 covers 14 residues. V was pared by 3 bases and J by 0 bases, with 2 bases of the junction left unmatched. CDR1 and CDR2 (germline): SGHAT, FQNNGV. CDR3 sequence: CASSFRDSSYEQYF. Here the CDR3 DNA reads TGTGCCAGCAGCTTCCGGGACAGCTCCTACGAGCAGTACTTC.

In its sample, this clonotype was seen a few times. The chain carries TRBV20-1 and TRBJ1-5; tentative D call: TRBD1 (6 bases). Germline assignment: CDR1 DFQATT and CDR2 SNEGSKA (reference sequence). This CDR3 is 16 amino acids long. The V end was cut by 0 bases, the J end by 5 bases, with 17 bases between. Here the CDR3 DNA reads TGCAGTGCTAGAGACAGGGGCAGGGGATGGGATCAGCCCCAGCATTTT. It specifies CSARDRGRGWDQPQHF.

This clonotype was detected only a few times. The chain joins TRBV28 to TRBJ2-5; D might be TRBD1 (6 bases). The V gene's germline CDR1 is MDHEN and CDR2 SYDVKM. The CDR3 runs 13 residues. The V end was cut by 6 bases, the J end by 5 bases, with 13 bases between. The CDR3 DNA is TGTGCCAGCAGCCAAGGACAGTGGGAGACCCAGTACTTC. It encodes CASSQGQWETQYF.

This clonotype was counted at least ten times. The chain carries TRBV6-1 and TRBJ2-1, with D possibly being TRBD2 (6 bases). CDR1 MNHNS and CDR2 SASEGT come from the germline V gene. Trimming removed 5 bases at V and 8 bases at J, with 13 bases between. The CDR3 loop spans 13 amino acids. The CDR3: CASSSGLPDEQFF. CDR3 DNA: TGTGCCAGCAGTTCGGGACTCCCGGATGAGCAGTTCTTC.

The rearrangement joins TRBV13 to TRBJ1-2; TRBD1 matches at 7 bases. Per germline, CDR1 PRHDT and CDR2 FYEKMQ (reference sequence). This CDR3 contains 16 residues. V was pared by 4 bases and J by 4 bases, with 12 bases of the junction left unmatched. CDR3 loop: CASSSVTGTASYGYTF. The CDR3 DNA reads TGTGCCAGCAGCTCTGTGACCGGGACAGCGAGCTATGGCTACACCTTC.

To note about this clonotype: A much larger clone differs from this one at a single base, so this may be a read error. The rearrangement links TRBV7-9 to TRBJ1-4; no firm D call. From germline, CDR1 is SEHNR and CDR2 FQNEAQ (reference sequence). The CDR3 covers 14 residues. This CDR3 is CASGFSHVNEKLFF. In DNA, the CDR3 is TGTGCCAGCGGCTTTTCTCACGTTAATGAAAAACTGTTTTTT.

This clonotype was observed a handful of times. An end of the junction does not agree with germline; a read error may underlie this. This chain links TRBV19 with TRBJ2-1; perhaps D is TRBD1 or TRBD2 (5 bases each). Germline V lookup: CDR1 LNHDA, CDR2 SQIVND (reference sequence). This CDR3 is built from 12 residues. The DNA of the CDR3 is TGTGCCAGCCGGGACCGACACAATGAGCGGTTCTTC. It specifies CASRDRHNERFF.

This clonotype has only a few counts. The genes are TRBV4-2 and TRBJ2-3; 10 positions agree with TRBD2. Germline V lookup: CDR1 LGHNA, CDR2 YNFKEQ. V lost 1 base and J lost 2; bases outside the gene matches: 3. This CDR3 region has 16 residues. The CDR3 DNA reads as TGTGCCAGCAGCCAAGCTAGCGGGGGTTTCACAGATACGCAGTATTTT. Protein sequence: CASSQASGGFTDTQYF.

This clonotype came up many times. The V call is TRBV19, the J call TRBJ1-5; a weak D match, TRBD1 (5 bases). CDR1 is LNHDA and CDR2 is SQIVND in the germline V gene (reference sequence). There are 15 residues in the CDR3. The V and J ends lost 3 bases and 1 base respectively, with 10 bases between them. CDR3 residues: CASSITGGSNQPQHF. The CDR3 nucleotides are TGTGCCAGTAGTATCACAGGCGGGAGCAATCAGCCCCAGCATTTT.

This clonotype occurred many times. The chain combines TRBV27 with TRBJ2-6, with D possibly TRBD1 on 5 matching bases. This CDR3 region has 17 residues. Deletions cut 3 bases from V and 0 bases from J, with 12 bases between. CDR1 MNHEY and CDR2 SMNVEV come from the germline V gene (reference sequence). The CDR3 DNA follows: TGTGCCAGCAGTTTTGCCAGGGTGGACTCTGGGGCCAACGTCCTGACTTTC. Translation gives CASSFARVDSGANVLTF.

This chain joins TRBV9 and TRBJ2-3; D ambiguous. This CDR3 is 14 amino acids long. Trimming took 0 bases from V and 2 from J, leaving 7 bases between them. The germline gives CDR1 SGDLS, CDR2 YYNGEE. The CDR3 DNA follows: TGTGCCAGCAGCGTAGTAAGGTCCACAGATACGCAGTATTTT. The encoded protein is CASSVVRSTDTQYF.

This clonotype occurred many times. The rearrangement uses TRBV9 and TRBJ2-7; 8 nucleotides match TRBD1. The CDR3 is 13 amino acids. V trimming: 4 bases; J trimming: 7 bases; junction bases outside the gene matches: 7. Germline-derived CDR1 and CDR2 are SGDLS and YYNGEE. CDR3 in amino acids: CASSIGQGVEQYF. CDR3 nucleotides: TGTGCCAGCAGCATCGGACAGGGTGTAGAGCAGTACTTC.

In its sample, this clonotype was seen many times. This chain uses TRBV15 with TRBJ1-5; D is unresolved. The length of the CDR3 is 13 residues. Germline V gene sequence: CDR1 LNHNV, CDR2 YYDKDF (reference sequence). V was cut by 3 bases and J by 4 bases, with 7 bases left in between. DNA of the CDR3: TGTGCCACCAGCAGGGGATTGAATCAGCCCCAGCATTTT. Translating gives CATSRGLNQPQHF. Supplemented by reference TRBV15 and TRBJ1-5, the full variable domain reads DAMVIQNPRYQVTQFGKPVTLSCSQTLNHNVMYWYQQKSSQAPKLLFHYYDKDFNNEADTPDNFQSRRPNTSFCFLDIRSPGLGDTAMYLCATSRGLNQPQHFGDGTRLSIL.

Many counts were recorded for this clonotype. The chain combines TRBV2 with TRBJ1-2; D is possibly TRBD1 (5 bases). The CDR3 is made up of 15 amino acids. Per germline, CDR1 SNHLY and CDR2 FYNNEI. V lost 3 bases and J 5 bases, leaving 16 bases between the germline ends. CDR3 nucleotide sequence: TGTGCCAGCAGTGACCCGGGACGGTTTAATTATGGCTACACCTTC. Protein sequence: CASSDPGRFNYGYTF.

The chain has TRBV4-2 and TRBJ1-5; D is ambiguous. Trimming pared 4 bases from V and 0 bases from J, leaving 7 bases between. CDR1 and CDR2 (germline): LGHNA, YNFKEQ. The CDR3 spans 14 residues. CDR3: CASSPAYSNQPQHF. Written as DNA, the CDR3 is TGTGCCAGCAGCCCGGCTTATAGCAATCAGCCCCAGCATTTT.

There are many counts of this clonotype. This rearrangement joins TRBV7-8 to TRBJ1-1; D is possibly TRBD1 (5 bases). Germline CDR1 reads SGHVS; CDR2 reads FQNEAQ. The CDR3 sequence is 17 residues long. With 5 bases removed from V and 2 bases from J, the gap between germline ends came to 21 bases. Written as DNA, the CDR3 is TGTGCCAGCAGCGAAAATCCGCCAGGGTCGGGAAACACTGAAGCTTTCTTT. Its protein is CASSENPPGSGNTEAFF.

This clonotype was detected many times. This rearrangement joins TRBV28 to TRBJ1-5; D unclear. V was cut by 5 bases and J by 1 base, with 6 bases left in between. CDR1 and CDR2 from the germline V gene are MDHEN and SYDVKM. This CDR3 contains 13 residues. CDR3 in DNA: TGTGCCAGCAGTCGAGGGAGCAATCAGCCCCAGCATTTT. Amino acid sequence: CASSRGSNQPQHF.

This clonotype was detected once. CDR3 sequence reads: CASSYHPGQGLTEQYF. CDR3 DNA: TGTGCCAGCAGTTACCACCCGGGACAGGGGCTCACCGAGCAGTACTTC. This sequence joins TRBV12-3 or TRBV12-4 and TRBJ2-7, with 10 nucleotides matching TRBD1. This CDR3 comprises 16 residues. Trimming at V came to 4 bases and at J to 6 bases, leaving 12 bases not matched to a gene.

At least ten counts were recorded for this clonotype. This sequence joins TRBV6-1 and TRBJ2-7; the match to TRBD2 covers 12 bases. Germline V gene lookup returns CDR1 MNHNS and CDR2 SASEGT. The CDR3 runs 16 residues. V lost 5 bases, J lost 3 bases, and 8 bases stayed unmatched. The CDR3: CASSSKTSGSLYEQYF. The CDR3 DNA is TGTGCCAGCAGTTCTAAGACTAGCGGGAGCCTCTACGAGCAGTACTTC.

The J gene is TRBJ1-5, the V gene TRBV7-8; D is undetermined. Per the germline V gene, CDR1 is SGHVS and CDR2 is FQNEAQ. The CDR3 totals 16 residues. The V and J ends lost 5 bases and 2 bases respectively, with 16 bases between them. CDR3 DNA sequence: TGTGCCAGCAGCCCGTCGATAACAGTCGGCAATCAGCCCCAGCATTTT. This translates into CASSPSITVGNQPQHF.

Ten or more counts support this clonotype. V and J are TRBV19 and TRBJ2-4, with 10 bases identical to TRBD2. The germline V gene encodes CDR1 LNHDA and CDR2 SQIVND (reference sequence). Trimming took 3 bases from V and 6 from J; bases not matched to a gene: 8. This CDR3 is built from 16 residues. Here the CDR3 reads CASSILYGLAANIQYF. The DNA for the CDR3 is TGTGCCAGTAGTATCCTGTACGGACTAGCGGCAAACATTCAGTACTTC.

This clonotype occurred many times. This chain uses TRBV2 with TRBJ2-1; maybe TRBD1 (6 bases). V lost 0 bases and J 8 bases, leaving 14 bases between the germline ends. This CDR3 has 15 residues. CDR1 is SNHLY, CDR2 FYNNEI, per germline. The CDR3, as DNA: TGTGCCAGCAGTGAAGCGCTTTACAGGGCGGATGAGCAGTTCTTC. Its protein is CASSEALYRADEQFF.

V and J are TRBV27 and TRBJ2-1; the D is unclear. Germline loops: CDR1 MNHEY, CDR2 SMNVEV (reference sequence). With 2 bases removed from V and 0 bases from J, the gap between germline ends came to 17 bases. The CDR3 is 18 amino acids. The CDR3 loop reads CASSLRGSGGSSYNEQFF. Written as DNA, the CDR3 is TGTGCCAGCAGTTTACGAGGTTCCGGCGGAAGCTCCTACAATGAGCAGTTCTTC.

This clonotype was picked up a small number of times. V is TRBV6-1 and J is TRBJ2-1, with 12 bases matching TRBD2. This CDR3 has 15 residues. V was clipped by 5 bases and J by 9 bases; unmatched bases: 8. Looked up from germline, CDR1 is MNHNS and CDR2 is SASEGT. The DNA for the CDR3 is TGTGCCAGCAGTAATAGCCTAGCGGGAGGGACTGAGCAGTTCTTC. Translation gives CASSNSLAGGTEQFF.

This clonotype was observed a handful of times. This may be a read error: a much more frequent sequence differs by one nucleotide. The chain couples TRBV28 to TRBJ1-6; weak D call: TRBD1 (6 bases). The CDR3 sequence is 15 residues long. The V gene's germline CDR1 is MDHEN and CDR2 SYDVKM. V gave up 5 bases and J gave up 12 bases, with 20 bases separating them. CDR3 bases: TGTGCCAGCAGTCCCCCCGACAGGCGGTATTTACCCCTCCACTTT. This encodes CASSPPDRRYLPLHF.

In its sample, this clonotype was seen many times. The rearrangement joins TRBV4-1 to TRBJ2-3, with 8 bases aligning to TRBD1. The CDR3 is 16 residues long. Germline V gene sequence: CDR1 MGHRA, CDR2 YSYEKL. V gave up 2 bases and J gave up 3 bases; unmatched junction bases: 7. The CDR3 sequence is CASSQLGQGGTDTQYF. The CDR3 nucleotides are TGCGCCAGCAGCCAACTAGGACAGGGAGGAACAGATACGCAGTATTTT.

This clonotype showed up just a few times. The chain couples TRBV3-1 to TRBJ2-3; TRBD2 matches at 15 bases. Germline lookup yields CDR1 LGHDT and CDR2 YNNKEL (reference sequence). The CDR3 contains 18 residues. Trimming at V came to 3 bases and at J to 4 bases, leaving 8 bases not matched to a gene. This CDR3 is CASSHRTSGGAGADTQYF. DNA of the CDR3: TGTGCCAGCAGCCACCGGACTAGCGGGGGGGCCGGGGCAGATACGCAGTATTTT.

The chain combines TRBV6-2 or TRBV6-3 with TRBJ2-7; possible D gene TRBD2, 5 bases. Germline V gives CDR1 MNHEY, CDR2 SVGEGT. Trimming cost V 5 bases and J 2 bases, with 28 bases left between them. The CDR3 is 19 amino acids. Here the CDR3 reads CASSTQRRRPNAYTYEQYF. In nucleotides, the CDR3 is TGTGCCAGCAGTACGCAGCGCAGGAGGCCCAACGCGTACACCTACGAGCAGTACTTC.